The present T cell receptor (beta chain) was sequenced within a study of blood T cell repertoires in COVID-19. Whole-study context: Samples came from the United States, Italy and Spain, spanning acute and convalescent COVID-19. The cDNA or gDNA used as material had been derived from T cells, B-cell-depleted T cells, or PBMCs.

Germline V gene data show CDR1 as MNHEY and CDR2 as SMNVEV (reference sequence). This CDR3 is 15 amino acids long. V was cut by 0 bases and J by 3 bases, with 12 bases left in between. This clone was recorded a few times. Original processing methods: Estimated nucleated cell counts came from reference gene primer amplification. Clones were read by immunoSEQ multiplex PCR, and TCRdb kept only the in-frame ones, dropping some. The DNA was the basis for D and trimming; V, J and clone size are from that table. Of fewer than 200,000 clones in the sample, 65% to 85% were seen once. The sequenced material came from peripheral blood. This TCR was recovered from a woman at least 80 years old with active or convalescent COVID-19. The chain combines TRBV27 with TRBJ2-7, with a weak D call TRBD2 (5 bases). The CDR3 spells CASSLSVGILYEQYF. The CDR3 nucleotides are TGTGCCAGCAGTTTATCGGTCGGGATCCTCTACGAGCAGTACTTC.